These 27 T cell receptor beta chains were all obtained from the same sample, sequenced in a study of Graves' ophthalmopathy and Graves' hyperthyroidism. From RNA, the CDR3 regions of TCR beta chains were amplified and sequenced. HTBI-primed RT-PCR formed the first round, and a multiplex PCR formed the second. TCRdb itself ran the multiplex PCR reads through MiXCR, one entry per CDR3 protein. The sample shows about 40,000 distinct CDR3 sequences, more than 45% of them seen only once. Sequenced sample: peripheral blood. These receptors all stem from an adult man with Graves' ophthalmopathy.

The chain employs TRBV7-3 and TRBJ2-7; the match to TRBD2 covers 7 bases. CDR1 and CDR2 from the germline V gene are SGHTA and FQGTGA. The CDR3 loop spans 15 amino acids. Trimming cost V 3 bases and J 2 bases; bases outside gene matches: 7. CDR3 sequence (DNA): TGTGCCAGCAGCTTGAGTACTAGCGAGACCTACGAGCAGTACGTC. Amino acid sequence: CASSLSTSETYEQYV.

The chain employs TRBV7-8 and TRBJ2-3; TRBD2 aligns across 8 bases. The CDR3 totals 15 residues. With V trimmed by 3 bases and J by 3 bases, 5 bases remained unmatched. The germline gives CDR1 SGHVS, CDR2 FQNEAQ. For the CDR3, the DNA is TGTGCCAGCAGCTTGCGGGAGGATAGGACAGATACGCAGTATTTT. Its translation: CASSLREDRTDTQYF.

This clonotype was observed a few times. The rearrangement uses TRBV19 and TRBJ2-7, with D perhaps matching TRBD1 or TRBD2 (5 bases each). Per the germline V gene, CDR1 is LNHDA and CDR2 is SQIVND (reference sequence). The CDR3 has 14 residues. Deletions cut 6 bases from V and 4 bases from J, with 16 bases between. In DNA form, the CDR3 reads TGTGCCAGTAGCCGAAACTGGGACCTATACGAGCAGTACTTC. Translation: CASSRNWDLYEQYF.

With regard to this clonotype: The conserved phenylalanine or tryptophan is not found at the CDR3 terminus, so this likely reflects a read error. The CDR3, as DNA: TGTGCCAGCAGCGTAGAGGGTAGGGCGGGGGAAAAACTGTTTTCC. Protein product: CASSVEGRAGEKLFS. The chain combines TRBV9 with TRBJ1-4; D is unclear. The germline V and J ends were trimmed by 0 bases and 8 bases, with 14 bases remaining between them. The germline CDR1 and CDR2 sequences are SGDLS and YYNGEE. CDR3 length: 15 amino acids.

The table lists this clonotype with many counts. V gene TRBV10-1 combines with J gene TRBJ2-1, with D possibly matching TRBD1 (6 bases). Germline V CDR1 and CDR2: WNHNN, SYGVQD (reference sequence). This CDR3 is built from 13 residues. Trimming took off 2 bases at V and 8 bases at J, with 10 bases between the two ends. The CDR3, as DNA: TGCGCCAGCAGTGAGGGGGGCAGGGATGAGCAGTTCTTC. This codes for CASSEGGRDEQFF.

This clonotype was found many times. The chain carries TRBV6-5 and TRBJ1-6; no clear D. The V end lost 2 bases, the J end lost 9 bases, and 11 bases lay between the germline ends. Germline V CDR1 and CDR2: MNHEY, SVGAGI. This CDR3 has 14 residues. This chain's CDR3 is CASSYGQESSPLHF. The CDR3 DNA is TGTGCCAGCAGTTACGGGCAGGAAAGTTCACCCCTCCACTTT.

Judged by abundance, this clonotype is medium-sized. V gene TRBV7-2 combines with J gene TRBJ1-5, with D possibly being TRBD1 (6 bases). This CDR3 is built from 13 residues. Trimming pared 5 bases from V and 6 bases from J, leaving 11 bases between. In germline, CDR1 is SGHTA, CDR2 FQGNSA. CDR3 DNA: TGTGCCAGCAGCCGACAGGAATCTCAGCCCCAGCATTTT. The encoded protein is CASSRQESQPQHF.

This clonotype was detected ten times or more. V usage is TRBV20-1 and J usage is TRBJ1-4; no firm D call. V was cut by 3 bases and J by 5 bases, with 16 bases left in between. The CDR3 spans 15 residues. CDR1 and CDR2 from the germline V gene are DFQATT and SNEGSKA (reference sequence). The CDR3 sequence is CSARARLGKNEKLFF. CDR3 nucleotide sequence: TGCAGTGCTAGGGCTCGCTTGGGGAAAAATGAAAAACTGTTTTTT.

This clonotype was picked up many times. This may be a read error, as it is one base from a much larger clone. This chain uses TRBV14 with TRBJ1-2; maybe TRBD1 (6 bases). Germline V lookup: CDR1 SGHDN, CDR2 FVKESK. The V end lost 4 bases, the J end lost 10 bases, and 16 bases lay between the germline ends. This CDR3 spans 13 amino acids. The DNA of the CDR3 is TGTGCCAGCAGCCTCTACAGGGCTCATGACTACACCTTC. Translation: CASSLYRAHDYTF.

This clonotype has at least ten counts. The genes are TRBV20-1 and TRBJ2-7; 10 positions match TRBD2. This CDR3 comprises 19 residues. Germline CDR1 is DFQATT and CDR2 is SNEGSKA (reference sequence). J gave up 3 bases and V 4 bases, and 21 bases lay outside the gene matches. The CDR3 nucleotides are TGCAGTGCTACCCTTGTTCCTAGCGGGAGTGGGGGGGGCTACTACGAGCAGTACTTC. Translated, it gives CSATLVPSGSGGGYYEQYF.

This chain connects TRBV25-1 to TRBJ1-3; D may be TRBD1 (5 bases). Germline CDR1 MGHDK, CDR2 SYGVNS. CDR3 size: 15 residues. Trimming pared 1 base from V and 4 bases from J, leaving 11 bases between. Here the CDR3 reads CASSESKGLGNTIYF. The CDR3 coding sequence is TGTGCCAGCAGTGAATCGAAGGGGCTCGGAAACACCATATATTTT.

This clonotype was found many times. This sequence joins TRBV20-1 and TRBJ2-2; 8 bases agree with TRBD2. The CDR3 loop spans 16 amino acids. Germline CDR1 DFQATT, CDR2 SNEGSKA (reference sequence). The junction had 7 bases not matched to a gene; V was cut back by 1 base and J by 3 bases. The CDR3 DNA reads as TGCAGTGCTAGAGGCTTCGGGCGGGGGGACACCGGGGAGCTGTTTTTT. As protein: CSARGFGRGDTGELFF.

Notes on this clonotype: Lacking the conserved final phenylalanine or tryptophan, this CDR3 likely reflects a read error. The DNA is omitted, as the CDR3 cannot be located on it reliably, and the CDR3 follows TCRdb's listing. The CDR3 loop is CASSGTGDTGELAA. The chain uses TRBV25-1 and TRBJ2-2; whether TRBD1, the table's D call, matches the DNA was not checked. CDR1 is MGHDK, CDR2 SYGVNS, per germline. The CDR3 region is 14 residues in length, termini included.

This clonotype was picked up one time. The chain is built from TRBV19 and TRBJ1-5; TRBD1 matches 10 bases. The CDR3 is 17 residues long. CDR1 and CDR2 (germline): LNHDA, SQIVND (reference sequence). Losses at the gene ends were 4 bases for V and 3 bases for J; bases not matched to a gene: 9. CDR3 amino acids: CASSTRQGAVVNQPQHF. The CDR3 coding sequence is TGTGCCAGTAGTACCCGACAGGGGGCGGTAGTCAATCAGCCCCAGCATTTT.

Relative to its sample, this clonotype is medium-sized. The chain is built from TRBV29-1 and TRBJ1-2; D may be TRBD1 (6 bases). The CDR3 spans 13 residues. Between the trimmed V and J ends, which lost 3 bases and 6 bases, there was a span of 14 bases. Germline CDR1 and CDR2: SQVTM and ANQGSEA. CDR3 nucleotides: TGCAGCGTTGAGGACAGTGGGGGAAATGGCTACACCTTC. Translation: CSVEDSGGNGYTF.

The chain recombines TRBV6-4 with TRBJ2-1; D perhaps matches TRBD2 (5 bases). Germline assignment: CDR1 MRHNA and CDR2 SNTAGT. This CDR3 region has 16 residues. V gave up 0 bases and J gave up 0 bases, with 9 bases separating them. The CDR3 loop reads CASSDSEDSSYNEQFF. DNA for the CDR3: TGTGCCAGCAGTGACTCGGAGGATTCCTCCTACAATGAGCAGTTCTTC.

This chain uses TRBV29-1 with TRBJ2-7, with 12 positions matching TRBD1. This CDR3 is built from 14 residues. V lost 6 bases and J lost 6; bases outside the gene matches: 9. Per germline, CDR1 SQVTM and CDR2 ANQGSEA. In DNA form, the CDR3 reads TGCAGCGTCCATGTTGGGACAGGGGGCCTCGAGCAGTACTTC. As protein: CSVHVGTGGLEQYF.

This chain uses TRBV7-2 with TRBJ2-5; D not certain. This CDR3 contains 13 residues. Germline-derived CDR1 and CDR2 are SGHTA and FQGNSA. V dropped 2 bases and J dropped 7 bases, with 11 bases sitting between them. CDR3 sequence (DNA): TGTGCCAGCAGCTTACCTGAACGGGCGACCCAGTACTTC. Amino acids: CASSLPERATQYF. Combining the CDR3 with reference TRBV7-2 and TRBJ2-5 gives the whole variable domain GAGVSQSPSNKVTEKGKDVELRCDPISGHTALYWYRQSLGQGLEFLIYFQGNSAPDKSGLPSDRFSAERTGGSVSTLTIQRTQQEDSAVYLCASSLPERATQYFGPGTRLLVL.

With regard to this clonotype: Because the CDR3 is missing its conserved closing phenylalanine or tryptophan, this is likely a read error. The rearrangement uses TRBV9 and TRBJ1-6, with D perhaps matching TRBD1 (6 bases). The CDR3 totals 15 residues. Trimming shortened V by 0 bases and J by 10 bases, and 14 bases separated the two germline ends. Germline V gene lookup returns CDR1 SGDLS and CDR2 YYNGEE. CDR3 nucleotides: TGTGCCAGCAGCGTAGAAACAGGGATAGACTCACCCCTCCACTAT. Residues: CASSVETGIDSPLHY.

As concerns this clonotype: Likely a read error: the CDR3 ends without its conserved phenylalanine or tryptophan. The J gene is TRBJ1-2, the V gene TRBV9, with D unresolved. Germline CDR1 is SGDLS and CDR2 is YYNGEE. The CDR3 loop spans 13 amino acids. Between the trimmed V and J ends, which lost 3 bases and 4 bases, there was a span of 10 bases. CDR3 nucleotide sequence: TGTGCCAGCAGCGAGCAGCCCTCCTATGGCTACACCTCC. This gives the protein CASSEQPSYGYTS.

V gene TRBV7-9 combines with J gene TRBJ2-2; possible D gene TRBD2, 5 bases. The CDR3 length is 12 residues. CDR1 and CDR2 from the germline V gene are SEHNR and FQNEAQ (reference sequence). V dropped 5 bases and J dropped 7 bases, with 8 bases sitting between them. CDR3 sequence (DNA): TGTGCCAGCAGCGACGGGGACGGGGAGCTGTTTTTT. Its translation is CASSDGDGELFF.

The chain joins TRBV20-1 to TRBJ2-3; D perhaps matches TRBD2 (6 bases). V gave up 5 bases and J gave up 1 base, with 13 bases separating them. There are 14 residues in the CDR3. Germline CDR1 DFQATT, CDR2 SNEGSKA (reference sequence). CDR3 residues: CSASYTSRTDTQYF. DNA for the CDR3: TGCAGTGCTTCCTATACTAGCCGCACAGATACGCAGTATTTT.

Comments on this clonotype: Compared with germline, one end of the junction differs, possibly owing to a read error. CDR3 bases: TGTGCCATCAATGCCAACCACACCGGGGATACGAACACTGAAGCTTTCTTC. Its protein product is CAINANHTGDTNTEAFF. The chain links TRBV10-3 to TRBJ1-1; D remains ambiguous. Germline V CDR1 and CDR2: ENHRY, SYGVKD. This CDR3 is built from 17 residues.

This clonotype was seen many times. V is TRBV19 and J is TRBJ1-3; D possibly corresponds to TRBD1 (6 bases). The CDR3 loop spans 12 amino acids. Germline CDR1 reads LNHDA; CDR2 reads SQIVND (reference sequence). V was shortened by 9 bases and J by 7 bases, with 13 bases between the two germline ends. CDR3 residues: CASGRGWNTIYF. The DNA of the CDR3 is TGTGCCAGCGGGAGGGGGTGGAACACCATATATTTT.

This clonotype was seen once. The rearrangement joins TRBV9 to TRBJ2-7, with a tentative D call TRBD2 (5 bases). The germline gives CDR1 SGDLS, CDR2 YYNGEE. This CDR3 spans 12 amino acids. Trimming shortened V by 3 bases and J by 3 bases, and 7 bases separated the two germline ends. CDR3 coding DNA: TGTGCCAGCAGCGGGAGGAACTACGAGCAGTACTTC. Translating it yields CASSGRNYEQYF.

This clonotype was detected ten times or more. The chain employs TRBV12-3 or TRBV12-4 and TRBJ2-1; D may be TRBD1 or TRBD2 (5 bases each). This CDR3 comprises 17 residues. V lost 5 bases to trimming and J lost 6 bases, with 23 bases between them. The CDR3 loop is CASSPDIRVGVRNEQFF. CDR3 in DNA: TGTGCCAGCAGTCCGGACATCAGAGTGGGGGTCCGCAATGAGCAGTTCTTC.

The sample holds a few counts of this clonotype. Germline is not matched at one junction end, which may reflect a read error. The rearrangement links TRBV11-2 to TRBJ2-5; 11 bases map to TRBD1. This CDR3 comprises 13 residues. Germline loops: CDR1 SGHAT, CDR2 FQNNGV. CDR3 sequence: CTSSRDRGETQYF. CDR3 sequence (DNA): TGTACCAGCAGCCGGGACAGGGGGGAGACCCAATACTTC.